The T cell receptor beta chain under discussion was sequenced for a study of cytomegalovirus exposure and HLA in healthy donors. As for this clone: What it recognizes is unknown.

PCR used 60 Vbeta primers and 13 Jbeta primers. The assay was immunoSEQ multiplex PCR, and TCRdb's table has in-frame clones only and misses some. This table holds 220,000 or so clones, almost 80% found once. Study-wide results and caveats: Reports state that TCR beta sequences accurately predicted most subjects' HLA-A and HLA-B alleles. One later analysis reportedly identified an Asian-associated ancestry cluster that showed fewer N-insertions than the roughly 600-donor mean.

CDR1 is MGHRA, CDR2 YSYEKL, per germline. The CDR3 sequence is 14 residues long. With 0 bases removed from V and 7 bases from J, the gap between germline ends came to 10 bases. The receptor was isolated from a male donor in good health and CMV-seronegative. The V call is TRBV4-1, the J call TRBJ1-5, with D possibly matching TRBD1 (5 bases). Sequences were obtained from PBMCs. The CDR3 loop reads CASSQEGEGQPQHF. In nucleotides, the CDR3 is TGCGCCAGCAGCCAAGAGGGGGAGGGACAGCCCCAGCATTTT.